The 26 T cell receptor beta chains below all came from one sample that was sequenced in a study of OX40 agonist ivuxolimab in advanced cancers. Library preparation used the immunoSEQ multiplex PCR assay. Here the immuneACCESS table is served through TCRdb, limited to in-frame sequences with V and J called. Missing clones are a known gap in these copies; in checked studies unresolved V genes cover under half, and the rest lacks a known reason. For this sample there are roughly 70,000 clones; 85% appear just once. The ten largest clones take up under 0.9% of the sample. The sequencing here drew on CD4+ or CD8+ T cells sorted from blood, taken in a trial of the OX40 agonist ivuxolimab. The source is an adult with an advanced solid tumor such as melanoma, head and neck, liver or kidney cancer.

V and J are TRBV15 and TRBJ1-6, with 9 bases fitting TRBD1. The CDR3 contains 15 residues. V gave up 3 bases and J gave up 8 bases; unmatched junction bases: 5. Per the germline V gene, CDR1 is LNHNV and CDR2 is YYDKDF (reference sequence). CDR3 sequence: CATSRERTGDSPLHF. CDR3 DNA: TGTGCCACCAGCAGGGAACGGACAGGGGATTCACCCCTCCACTTT.

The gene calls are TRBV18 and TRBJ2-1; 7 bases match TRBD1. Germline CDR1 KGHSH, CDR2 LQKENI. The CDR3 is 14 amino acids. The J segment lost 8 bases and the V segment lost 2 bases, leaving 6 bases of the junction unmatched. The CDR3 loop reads CASSPAQGVHEQFF. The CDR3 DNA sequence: TGTGCCAGCTCACCAGCCCAGGGGGTCCATGAGCAGTTCTTC.

The CDR3 DNA reads TGTGCCAGCAGCTCAGAAGGGGCCGGGGAGCTGTTTTTT. It codes for CASSSEGAGELFF. The chain uses TRBV7-2 and TRBJ2-2; weak D call: TRBD1 (5 bases). CDR3 length equals 13 residues. Germline V gene lookup returns CDR1 SGHTA and CDR2 FQGNSA. V was trimmed by 4 bases and J by 6 bases, leaving 9 bases between them.

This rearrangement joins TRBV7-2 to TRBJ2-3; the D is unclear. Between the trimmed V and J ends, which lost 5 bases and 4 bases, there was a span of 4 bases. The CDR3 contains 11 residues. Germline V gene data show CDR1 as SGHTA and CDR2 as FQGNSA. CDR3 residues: CASSLSDTQYF. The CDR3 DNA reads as TGTGCCAGCAGCCTTTCAGATACGCAGTATTTT.

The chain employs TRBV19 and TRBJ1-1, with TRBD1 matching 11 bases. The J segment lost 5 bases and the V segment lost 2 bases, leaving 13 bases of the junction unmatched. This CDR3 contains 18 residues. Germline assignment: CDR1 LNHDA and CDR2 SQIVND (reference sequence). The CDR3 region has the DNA TGTGCCAGTAGTATAACCTTCCCGGGACAGGGGGTAAGGACTGAAGCTTTCTTT. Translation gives CASSITFPGQGVRTEAFF.

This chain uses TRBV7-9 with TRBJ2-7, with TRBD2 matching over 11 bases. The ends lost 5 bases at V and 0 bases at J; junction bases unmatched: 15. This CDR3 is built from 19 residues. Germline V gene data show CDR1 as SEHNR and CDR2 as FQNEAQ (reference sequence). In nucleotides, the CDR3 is TGTGCCAGCAGCGCGGGCCGGGATATAGCGGGAGGGTCCTCCTACGAGCAGTACTTC. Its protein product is CASSAGRDIAGGSSYEQYF.

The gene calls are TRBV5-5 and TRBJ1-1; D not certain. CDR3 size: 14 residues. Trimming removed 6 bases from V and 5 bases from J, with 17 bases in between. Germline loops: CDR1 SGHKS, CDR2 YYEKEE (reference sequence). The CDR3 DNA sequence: TGTGCCAGCACCATAGCCCCCGGGGAAACTGAAGCTTTCTTT. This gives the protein CASTIAPGETEAFF.

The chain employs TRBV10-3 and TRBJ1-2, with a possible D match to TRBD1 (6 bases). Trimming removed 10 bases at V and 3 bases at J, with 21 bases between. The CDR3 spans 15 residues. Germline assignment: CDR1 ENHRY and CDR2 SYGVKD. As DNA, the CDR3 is TGTGCCAGCTCCAAGACAGGACAATCGGACTATGGCTACACCTTC. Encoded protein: CASSKTGQSDYGYTF.

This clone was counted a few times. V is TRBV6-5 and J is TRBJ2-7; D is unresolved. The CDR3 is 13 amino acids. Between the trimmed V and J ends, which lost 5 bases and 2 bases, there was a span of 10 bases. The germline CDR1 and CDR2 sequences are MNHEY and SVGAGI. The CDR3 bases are TGTGCCAGCAGTCGCGACGGGCCCTACGAGCAGTACTTC. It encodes CASSRDGPYEQYF.

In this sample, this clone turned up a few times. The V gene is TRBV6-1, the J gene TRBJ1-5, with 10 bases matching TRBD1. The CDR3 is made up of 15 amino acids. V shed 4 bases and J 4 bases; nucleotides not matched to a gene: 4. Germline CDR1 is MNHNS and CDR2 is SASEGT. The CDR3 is CASSAGTGANQPQHF. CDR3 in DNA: TGTGCCAGCAGTGCCGGGACAGGGGCAAATCAGCCCCAGCATTTT.

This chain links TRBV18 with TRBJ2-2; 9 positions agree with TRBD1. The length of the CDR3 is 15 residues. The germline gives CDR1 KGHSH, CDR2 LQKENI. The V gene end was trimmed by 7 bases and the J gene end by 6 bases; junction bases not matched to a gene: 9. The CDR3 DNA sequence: TGTGCCAGCTGGACCGGGACAGGGATGGCCGGGGAGCTGTTTTTT. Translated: CASWTGTGMAGELFF. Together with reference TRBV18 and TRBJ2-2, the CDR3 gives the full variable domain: NAGVMQNPRHLVRRRGQEARLRCSPMKGHSHVYWYRQLPEEGLKFMVYLQKENIIDESGMPKERFSAEFPKEGPSILRIQQVVRGDSAAYFCASWTGTGMAGELFFGEGSRLTVL.

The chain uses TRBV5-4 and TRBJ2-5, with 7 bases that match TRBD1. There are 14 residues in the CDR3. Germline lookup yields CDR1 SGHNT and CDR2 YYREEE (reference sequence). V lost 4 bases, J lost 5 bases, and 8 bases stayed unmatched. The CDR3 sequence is CASSPGQQWETQYF. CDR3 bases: TGTGCCAGCAGCCCGGGACAGCAGTGGGAGACCCAGTACTTC.

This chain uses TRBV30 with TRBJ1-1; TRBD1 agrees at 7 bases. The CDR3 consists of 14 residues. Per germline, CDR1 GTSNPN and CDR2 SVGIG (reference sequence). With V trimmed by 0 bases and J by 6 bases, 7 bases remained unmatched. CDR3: CAWSVGGKVAEAFF. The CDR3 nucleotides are TGTGCCTGGAGTGTAGGGGGCAAGGTGGCTGAAGCTTTCTTT.

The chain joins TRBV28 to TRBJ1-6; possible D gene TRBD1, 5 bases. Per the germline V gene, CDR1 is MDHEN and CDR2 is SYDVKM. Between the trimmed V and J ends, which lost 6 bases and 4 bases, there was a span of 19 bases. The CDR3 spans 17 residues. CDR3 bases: TGTGCCAGCAGCCTCCTTCAGGGCCAACTTTATAATTCACCCCTCCACTTT. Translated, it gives CASSLLQGQLYNSPLHF.

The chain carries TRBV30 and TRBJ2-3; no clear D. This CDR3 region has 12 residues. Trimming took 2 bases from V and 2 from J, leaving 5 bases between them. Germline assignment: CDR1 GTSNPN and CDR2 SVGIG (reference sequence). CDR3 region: CAWSPATDTQYF. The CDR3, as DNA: TGTGCCTGGAGTCCGGCCACAGATACGCAGTATTTT.

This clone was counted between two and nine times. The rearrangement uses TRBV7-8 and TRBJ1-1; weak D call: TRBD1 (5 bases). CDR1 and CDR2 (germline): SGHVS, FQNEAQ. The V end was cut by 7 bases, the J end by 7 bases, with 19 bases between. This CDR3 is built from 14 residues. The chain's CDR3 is CASTSVGAGGEAFF. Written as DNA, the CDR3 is TGTGCCAGCACCTCCGTCGGGGCTGGGGGTGAAGCTTTCTTT.

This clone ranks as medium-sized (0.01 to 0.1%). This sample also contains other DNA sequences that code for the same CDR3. The CDR3 protein is CASSDEKNTEAFF. The CDR3 DNA reads TGCGCCAGCAGTGATGAGAAGAACACTGAAGCTTTCTTT. V is TRBV10-1 and J is TRBJ1-1; no clear D. Germline lookup yields CDR1 WNHNN and CDR2 SYGVQD (reference sequence). The CDR3 runs 13 residues. Between the trimmed V and J ends, which lost 3 bases and 1 base, there was a span of 6 bases.

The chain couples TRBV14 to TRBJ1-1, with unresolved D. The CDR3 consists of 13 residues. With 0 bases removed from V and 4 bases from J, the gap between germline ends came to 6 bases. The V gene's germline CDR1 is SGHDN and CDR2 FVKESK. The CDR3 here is CASSQDLATEAFF. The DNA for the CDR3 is TGTGCCAGCAGCCAAGATCTGGCCACTGAAGCTTTCTTT.

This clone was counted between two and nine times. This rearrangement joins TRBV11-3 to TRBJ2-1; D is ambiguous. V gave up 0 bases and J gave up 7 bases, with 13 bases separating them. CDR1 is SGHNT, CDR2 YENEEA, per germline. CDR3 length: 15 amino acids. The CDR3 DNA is TGTGCCAGCAGCTTAGATCTTGACGACCTGAATGAGCAGTTCTTC. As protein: CASSLDLDDLNEQFF.

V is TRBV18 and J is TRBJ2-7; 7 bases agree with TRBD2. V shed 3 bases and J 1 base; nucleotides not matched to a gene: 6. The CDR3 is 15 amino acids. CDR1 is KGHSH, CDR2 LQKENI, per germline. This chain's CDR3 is CASSPGAGASYEQYF. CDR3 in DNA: TGTGCCAGCTCACCGGGCGCGGGAGCATCCTACGAGCAGTACTTC.

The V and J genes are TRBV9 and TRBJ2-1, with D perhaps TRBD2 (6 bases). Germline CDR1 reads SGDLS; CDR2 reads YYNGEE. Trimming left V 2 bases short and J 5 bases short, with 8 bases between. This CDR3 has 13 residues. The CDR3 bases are TGTGCCAGCAGCGTCTTAGCGGACAATGAGCAGTTCTTC. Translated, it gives CASSVLADNEQFF.

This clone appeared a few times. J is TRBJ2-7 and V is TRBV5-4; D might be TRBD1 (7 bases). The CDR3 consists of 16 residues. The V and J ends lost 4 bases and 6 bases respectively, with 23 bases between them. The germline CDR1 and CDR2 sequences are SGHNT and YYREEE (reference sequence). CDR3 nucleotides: TGTGCCAGCAGCAAGGGGGCTAGCGTGCTAGCCGGCGAGCAGTACTTC. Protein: CASSKGASVLAGEQYF. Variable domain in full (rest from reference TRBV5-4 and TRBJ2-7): ETGVTQSPTHLIKTRGQQVTLRCSSQSGHNTVSWYQQALGQGPQFIFQYYREEENGRGNFPPRFSGLQFPNYSSELNVNALELDDSALYLCASSKGASVLAGEQYFGPGTRLTVT.

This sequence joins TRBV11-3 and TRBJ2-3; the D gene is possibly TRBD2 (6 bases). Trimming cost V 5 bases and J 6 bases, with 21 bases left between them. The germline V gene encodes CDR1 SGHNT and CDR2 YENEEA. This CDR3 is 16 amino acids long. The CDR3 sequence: CASSLSRGIRIDTQYF. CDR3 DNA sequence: TGTGCCAGCAGCCTCTCCCGGGGGATACGCATTGATACGCAGTATTTT.

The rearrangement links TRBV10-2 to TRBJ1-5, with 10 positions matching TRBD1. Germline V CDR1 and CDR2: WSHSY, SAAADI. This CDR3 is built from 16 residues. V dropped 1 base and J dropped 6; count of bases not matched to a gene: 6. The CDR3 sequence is CASSEFPGQGSQPQHF. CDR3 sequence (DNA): TGCGCCAGCAGTGAGTTTCCGGGACAGGGGAGTCAGCCCCAGCATTTT.

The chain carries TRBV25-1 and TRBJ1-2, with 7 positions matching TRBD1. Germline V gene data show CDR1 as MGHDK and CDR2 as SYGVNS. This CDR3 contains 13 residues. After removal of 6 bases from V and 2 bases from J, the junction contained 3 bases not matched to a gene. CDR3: CASSGDRNYGYTF. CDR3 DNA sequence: TGTGCCAGCAGCGGGGACAGAAACTATGGCTACACCTTC.

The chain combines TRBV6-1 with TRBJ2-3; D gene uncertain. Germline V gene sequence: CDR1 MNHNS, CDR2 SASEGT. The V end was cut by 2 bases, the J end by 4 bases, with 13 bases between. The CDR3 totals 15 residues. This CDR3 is CASSELGSGADTQYF. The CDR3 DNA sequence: TGTGCCAGCAGTGAATTGGGATCCGGCGCAGATACGCAGTATTTT.